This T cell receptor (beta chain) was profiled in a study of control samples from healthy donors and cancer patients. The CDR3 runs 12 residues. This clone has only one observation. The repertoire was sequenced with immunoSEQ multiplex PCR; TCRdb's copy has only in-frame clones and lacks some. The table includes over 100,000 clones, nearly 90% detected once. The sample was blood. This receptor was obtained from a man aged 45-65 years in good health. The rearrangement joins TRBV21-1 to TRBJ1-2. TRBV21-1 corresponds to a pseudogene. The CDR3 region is CASSIPGGGYTF. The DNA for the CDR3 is TGTGCCAGCAGCATTCCGGGGGGGGGCTACACCTTC.